This passage covers 19 T cell receptor beta chains from one sample sequenced in a study of T cells after yellow fever vaccination. TCRdb called the 5' RACE reads again in MiXCR, with one record for every CDR3 protein. The sample includes just over 300,000 distinct CDR3 sequences, around 3.6% of them seen just once. The material sequenced was PBMCs, taken on the day of the yellow fever booster vaccination. These receptors were obtained from a man younger than 30 who received the YFV17D yellow fever vaccine.

This clonotype was recorded a few times. The V and J genes are TRBV23-1 and TRBJ2-7; 14 bases line up with TRBD2. TRBV23-1 is an ORF, with its function uncertain. Trimming at V came to 9 bases and at J to 5 bases, leaving 9 bases not matched to a gene. This CDR3 has 15 residues. CDR3 amino acids: CARRLAGGRLDEQYF. In nucleotides, the CDR3 is TGCGCCAGACGACTAGCGGGGGGGAGGTTGGACGAGCAGTACTTC.

This clonotype was counted ten times or more. This sequence joins TRBV4-2 and TRBJ1-2; D is possibly TRBD1 (5 bases). The CDR3 covers 17 residues. V lost 2 bases to trimming and J lost 6 bases, with 22 bases between them. From germline, CDR1 is LGHNA and CDR2 YNFKEQ. As DNA, the CDR3 is TGTGCCAGCAGCCAATTAACCCGGACACCATTATCGGATGGCTACACCTTC. Amino acid sequence: CASSQLTRTPLSDGYTF.

The chain is built from TRBV5-4 and TRBJ2-7; 7 bases fit TRBD2. V shed 4 bases and J 0 bases; nucleotides not matched to a gene: 10. The CDR3 covers 16 residues. The germline V gene encodes CDR1 SGHNT and CDR2 YYREEE (reference sequence). CDR3 bases: TGTGCCAGCAGCCCAGGTGGGGGGGAGAGCTCCTACGAGCAGTACTTC. Protein: CASSPGGGESSYEQYF.

The sample holds a few counts of this clonotype. The V and J genes are TRBV5-1 and TRBJ2-2; D is perhaps TRBD1 (6 bases). Trimming cost V 4 bases and J 4 bases, with 14 bases left between them. Germline CDR1 SGHRS, CDR2 YFSETQ. The CDR3 runs 15 residues. CDR3 in amino acids: CASSIRTDLTGELFF. The CDR3 DNA reads as TGCGCCAGCAGCATACGGACAGATCTCACCGGGGAGCTGTTTTTT.

This clonotype was seen a few times. The chain joins TRBV7-2 to TRBJ1-4; TRBD1 agrees at 10 bases. CDR1 and CDR2 from the germline V gene are SGHTA and FQGNSA. This CDR3 comprises 15 residues. V trimming: 2 bases; J trimming: 7 bases; junction bases outside the gene matches: 4. DNA of the CDR3: TGTGCCAGCAGCTTACAGACAGGGGGCTCTGAAAAACTGTTTTTT. It specifies CASSLQTGGSEKLFF.

A word on this clonotype: The junction differs from germline at one of its ends, possibly a read error. The V gene is TRBV19, the J gene TRBJ1-2, with D maybe TRBD1 (6 bases). The CDR3 totals 15 residues. Germline V gives CDR1 LNHDA, CDR2 SQIVND (reference sequence). CDR3 in amino acids: CASSQLSRGVGGCTF. CDR3 bases: TGTGCCAGTAGTCAATTGTCGAGGGGGGTCGGTGGCTGCACCTTC.

This clonotype was counted at least ten times. This chain uses TRBV7-9 with TRBJ2-7; D remains unclear. The CDR3 spans 13 residues. Germline lookup yields CDR1 SEHNR and CDR2 FQNEAQ (reference sequence). V lost 5 bases and J lost 3, with 11 bases in between. Here the CDR3 reads CASSGRNIYEQYV. CDR3 nucleotide sequence: TGTGCCAGCAGCGGACGGAATATCTACGAGCAGTACGTC.

This clonotype was recorded at least ten times. V is TRBV27 and J is TRBJ2-3; 11 bases line up with TRBD2. Germline-derived CDR1 and CDR2 are MNHEY and SMNVEV (reference sequence). V shed 5 bases, J shed 8 bases, and the junction held 6 bases outside the gene matches. This CDR3 has 14 amino acids. The CDR3: CASSPLAGGRTQYF. CDR3 coding DNA: TGTGCCAGCAGTCCCTTAGCGGGGGGGCGTACGCAGTATTTT.

This clonotype was detected ten times or more. The rearrangement links TRBV6-6 to TRBJ2-1; 7 bases match TRBD1. This CDR3 has 16 residues. The V gene's germline CDR1 is MNHNY and CDR2 SVGAGI (reference sequence). V lost 0 bases, J lost 4 bases, and 6 bases stayed unmatched. CDR3 DNA sequence: TGTGCCAGCAGTTACTCCAACAGGGGACCTTACAATGAGCAGTTCTTC. Its translation: CASSYSNRGPYNEQFF.

At least ten counts were recorded for this clonotype. The chain is built from TRBV5-1 and TRBJ2-1; TRBD1 agrees at 7 bases. V dropped 4 bases and J dropped 6; count of bases not matched to a gene: 7. The CDR3 sequence is 14 residues long. From germline, CDR1 is SGHRS and CDR2 YFSETQ. CDR3 nucleotide sequence: TGCGCCAGCAGCACCGGGACAGAACTCAATGAGCAGTTCTTC. Translating gives CASSTGTELNEQFF.

This clonotype was counted many times. This chain connects TRBV11-2 to TRBJ1-1; the D is unclear. The CDR3 covers 13 residues. Deletions cut 0 bases from V and 5 bases from J, with 7 bases between. CDR1 and CDR2 (germline): SGHAT, FQNNGV. The CDR3 nucleotides read TGTGCCAGCAGCTTAGATTGGGGTACTGAAGCTTTCTTT. Amino acid sequence: CASSLDWGTEAFF. Full variable domain (outside the CDR3, taken from reference TRBV11-2 and TRBJ1-1): EAGVAQSPRYKIIEKRQSVAFWCNPISGHATLYWYQQILGQGPKLLIQFQNNGVVDDSQLPKDRFSAERLKGVDSTLKIQPAKLEDSAVYLCASSLDWGTEAFFGQGTRLTVV.

The genes are TRBV6-6 and TRBJ1-6; perhaps TRBD1 as D (5 bases). This CDR3 is 17 amino acids long. The V end lost 3 bases, the J end lost 5 bases, and 17 bases lay between the germline ends. CDR1 MNHNY and CDR2 SVGAGI come from the germline V gene (reference sequence). CDR3 loop: CASSYLRVSGNNSPLHF. In nucleotides, the CDR3 is TGTGCCAGCAGTTATTTGAGGGTGTCAGGGAATAATTCACCCCTCCACTTT.

The rearrangement links TRBV12-3 or TRBV12-4 to TRBJ1-6; D is unclear. V dropped 3 bases and J dropped 8 bases, with 11 bases sitting between them. The CDR3 consists of 14 residues. The CDR3 nucleotides are TGTGCCAGCAGTTTGAGGAATTGGGATTCACCCCTCCACTTT. Its protein is CASSLRNWDSPLHF.

This clonotype has a count of ten or more. V usage is TRBV18 and J usage is TRBJ1-5, with 7 bases identical to TRBD1. The CDR3 extends over 16 amino acids. Germline values: CDR1 KGHSH, CDR2 LQKENI. Trimming took 3 bases from V and 3 from J; bases not matched to a gene: 8. The CDR3 coding sequence is TGTGCCAGCTCACCGGCGGGGACAGCCGTCAATCAGCCCCAGCATTTT. As protein: CASSPAGTAVNQPQHF.

A few counts support this clonotype. This chain connects TRBV6-5 to TRBJ1-6, with 7 nucleotides matching TRBD1. V lost 6 bases, J lost 10 bases, and 6 bases stayed unmatched. The CDR3 runs 13 residues. Per germline, CDR1 MNHEY and CDR2 SVGAGI. The CDR3 region is CASSRTRGSPLHF. CDR3 DNA sequence: TGTGCCAGCAGCCGAACCAGGGGGTCACCCCTCCACTTT.

This clonotype has only a few counts. The chain is built from TRBV2 and TRBJ2-3; D gene unclear. Trimming left V 8 bases short and J 2 bases short, with 14 bases between. The CDR3 runs 14 residues. CDR1 is SNHLY and CDR2 is FYNNEI in the germline V gene. The CDR3 reads CASYDATSTDTQYF. The CDR3, as DNA: TGTGCCAGCTACGACGCCACCTCCACAGATACGCAGTATTTT.

This clonotype appeared many times. The genes are TRBV20-1 and TRBJ2-2; D is uncertain. The CDR3 runs 13 residues. V lost 6 bases to trimming and J lost 7 bases, with 15 bases between them. Germline V gives CDR1 DFQATT, CDR2 SNEGSKA (reference sequence). The CDR3 spells CSAPLLSNGELFF. The CDR3 region has the DNA TGCAGTGCCCCACTCCTATCTAACGGGGAGCTGTTTTTT.

Many counts were recorded for this clonotype. The chain carries TRBV7-2 and TRBJ2-7; the match to TRBD2 covers 9 bases. V was clipped by 5 bases and J by 3 bases; unmatched bases: 8. Germline lookup yields CDR1 SGHTA and CDR2 FQGNSA. The CDR3 length is 15 residues. CDR3 in amino acids: CASSIVAGADYEQYF. The CDR3 DNA reads TGTGCCAGCAGCATCGTAGCGGGGGCCGACTACGAGCAGTACTTC. The variable domain in full, with the rest retrieved from reference TRBV7-2 and TRBJ2-7, is GAGVSQSPSNKVTEKGKDVELRCDPISGHTALYWYRQSLGQGLEFLIYFQGNSAPDKSGLPSDRFSAERTGGSVSTLTIQRTQQEDSAVYLCASSIVAGADYEQYFGPGTRLTVT.

This clonotype showed up many times. The rearrangement links TRBV4-1 to TRBJ2-7; D is ambiguous. Germline assignment: CDR1 MGHRA and CDR2 YSYEKL. This CDR3 comprises 14 residues. Trimming stripped 0 bases from V and 3 bases from J, with 9 bases between. DNA for the CDR3: TGCGCCAGCAGCCAAGATCTATCAGTCTACGAGCAGTACGTC. This encodes CASSQDLSVYEQYV.